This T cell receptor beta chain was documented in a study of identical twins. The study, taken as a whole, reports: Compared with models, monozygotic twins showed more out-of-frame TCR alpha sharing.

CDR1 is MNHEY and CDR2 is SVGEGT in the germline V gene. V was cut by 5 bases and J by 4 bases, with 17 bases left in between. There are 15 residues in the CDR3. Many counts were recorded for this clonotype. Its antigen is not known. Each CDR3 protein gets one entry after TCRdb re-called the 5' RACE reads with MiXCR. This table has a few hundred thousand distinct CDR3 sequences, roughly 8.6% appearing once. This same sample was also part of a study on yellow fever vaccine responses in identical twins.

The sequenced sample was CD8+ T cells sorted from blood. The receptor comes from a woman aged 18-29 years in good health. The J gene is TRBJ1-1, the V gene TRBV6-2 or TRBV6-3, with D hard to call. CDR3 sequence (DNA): TGTGCCAGCAGTACACCCAAGATGAGTGGCACTGAAGCTTTCTTT. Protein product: CASSTPKMSGTEAFF.